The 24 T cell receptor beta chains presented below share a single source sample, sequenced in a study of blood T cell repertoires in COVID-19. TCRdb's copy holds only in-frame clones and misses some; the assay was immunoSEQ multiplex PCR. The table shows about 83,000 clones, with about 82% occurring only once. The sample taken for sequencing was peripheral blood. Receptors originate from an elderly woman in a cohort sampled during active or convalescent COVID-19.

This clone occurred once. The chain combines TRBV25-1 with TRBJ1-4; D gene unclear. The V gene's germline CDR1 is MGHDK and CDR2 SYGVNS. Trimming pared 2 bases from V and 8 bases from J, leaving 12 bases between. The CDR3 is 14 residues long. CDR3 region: CASSEGMKREKLFF. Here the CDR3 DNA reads TGTGCCAGCAGTGAAGGAATGAAGAGGGAAAAACTGTTTTTT.

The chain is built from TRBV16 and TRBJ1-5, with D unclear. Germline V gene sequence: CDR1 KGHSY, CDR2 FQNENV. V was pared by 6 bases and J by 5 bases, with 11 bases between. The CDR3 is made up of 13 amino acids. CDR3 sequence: CASSRLTYQPQHF. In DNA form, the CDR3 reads TGTGCCAGCAGTCGCCTAACGTATCAGCCCCAGCATTTT.

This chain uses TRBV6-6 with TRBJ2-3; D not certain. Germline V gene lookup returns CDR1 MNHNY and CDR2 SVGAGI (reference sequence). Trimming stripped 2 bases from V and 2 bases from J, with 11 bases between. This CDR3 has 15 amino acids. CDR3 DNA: TGTGCCAGCAGTTACGCGCTAGGCCCCACAGATACGCAGTATTTT. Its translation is CASSYALGPTDTQYF.

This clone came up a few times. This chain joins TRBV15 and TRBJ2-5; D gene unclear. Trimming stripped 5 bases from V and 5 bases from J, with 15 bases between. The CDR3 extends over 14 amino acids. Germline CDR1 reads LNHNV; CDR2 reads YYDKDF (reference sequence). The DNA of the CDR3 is TGTGCCACCAGCGGAAGACAATTTGGCGAGACCCAGTACTTC. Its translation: CATSGRQFGETQYF.

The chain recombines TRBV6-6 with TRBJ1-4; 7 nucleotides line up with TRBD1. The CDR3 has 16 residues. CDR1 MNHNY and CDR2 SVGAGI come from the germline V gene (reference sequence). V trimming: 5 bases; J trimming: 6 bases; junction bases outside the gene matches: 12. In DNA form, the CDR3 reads TGTGCCAGCAGTCGACCGACGACAGGGTGGGATGAAAAACTGTTTTTT. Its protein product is CASSRPTTGWDEKLFF.

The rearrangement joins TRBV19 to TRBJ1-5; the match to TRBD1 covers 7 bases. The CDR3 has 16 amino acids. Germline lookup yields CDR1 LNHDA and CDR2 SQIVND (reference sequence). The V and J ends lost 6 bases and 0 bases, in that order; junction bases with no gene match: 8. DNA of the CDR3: TGTGCCAGTAGGGTAATGGGACAGCATAGCAATCAGCCCCAGCATTTT. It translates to CASRVMGQHSNQPQHF.

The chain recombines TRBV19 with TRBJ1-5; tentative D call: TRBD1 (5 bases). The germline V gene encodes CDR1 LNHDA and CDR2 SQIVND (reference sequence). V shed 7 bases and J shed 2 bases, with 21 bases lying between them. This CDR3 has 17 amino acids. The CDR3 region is CASTGGPFVGGNQPQHF. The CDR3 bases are TGTGCCAGTACGGGGGGACCCTTTGTGGGTGGCAATCAGCCCCAGCATTTT.

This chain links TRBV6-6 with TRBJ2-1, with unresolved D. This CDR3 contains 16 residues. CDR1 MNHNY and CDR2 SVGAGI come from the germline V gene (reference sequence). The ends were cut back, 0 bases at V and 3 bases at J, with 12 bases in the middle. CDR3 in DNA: TGTGCCAGCAGTTACTCCGCCAGCGCGGTCTACAATGAGCAGTTCTTC. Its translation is CASSYSASAVYNEQFF.

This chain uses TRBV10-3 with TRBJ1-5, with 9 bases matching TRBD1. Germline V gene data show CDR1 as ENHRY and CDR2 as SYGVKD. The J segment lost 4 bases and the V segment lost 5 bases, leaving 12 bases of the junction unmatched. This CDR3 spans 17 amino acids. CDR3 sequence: CAISTNAGTGPNQPQHF. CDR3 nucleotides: TGTGCCATCAGTACAAATGCCGGGACAGGGCCAAATCAGCCCCAGCATTTT.

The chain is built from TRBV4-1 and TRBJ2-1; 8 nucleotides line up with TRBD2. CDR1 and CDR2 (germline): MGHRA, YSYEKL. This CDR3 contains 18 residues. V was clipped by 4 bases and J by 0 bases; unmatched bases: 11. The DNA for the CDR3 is TGCGCCAGCAGCCCAGGCGGCGGGGGGTTGAGCTCCTACAATGAGCAGTTCTTC. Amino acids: CASSPGGGGLSSYNEQFF.

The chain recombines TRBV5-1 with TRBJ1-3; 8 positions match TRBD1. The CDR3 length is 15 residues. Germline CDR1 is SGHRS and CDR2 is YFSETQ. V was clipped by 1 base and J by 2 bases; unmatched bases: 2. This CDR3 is CASSLSGGTGNTIYF. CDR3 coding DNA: TGCGCCAGCAGCTTGTCAGGGGGCACTGGAAACACCATATATTTT.

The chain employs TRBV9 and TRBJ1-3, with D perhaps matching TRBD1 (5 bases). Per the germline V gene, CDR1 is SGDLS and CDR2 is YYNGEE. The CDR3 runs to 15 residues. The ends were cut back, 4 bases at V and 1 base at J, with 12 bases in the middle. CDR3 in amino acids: CASSFLDSSGNTIYF. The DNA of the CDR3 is TGTGCCAGCAGCTTTCTAGACAGTTCTGGAAACACCATATATTTT. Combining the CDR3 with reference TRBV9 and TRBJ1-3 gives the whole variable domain DSGVTQTPKHLITATGQRVTLRCSPRSGDLSVYWYQQSLDQGLQFLIQYYNGEERAKGNILERFSAQQFPDLHSELNLSSLELGDSALYFCASSFLDSSGNTIYFGEGSWLTVV.

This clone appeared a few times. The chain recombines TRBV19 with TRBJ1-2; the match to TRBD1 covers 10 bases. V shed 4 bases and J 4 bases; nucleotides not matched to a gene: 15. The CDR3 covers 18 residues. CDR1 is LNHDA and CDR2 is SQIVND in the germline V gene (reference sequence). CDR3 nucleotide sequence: TGTGCCAGTAGTACCCCCCTGGAGAGGGACAGGGGCTTCTATGGCTACACCTTC. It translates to CASSTPLERDRGFYGYTF.

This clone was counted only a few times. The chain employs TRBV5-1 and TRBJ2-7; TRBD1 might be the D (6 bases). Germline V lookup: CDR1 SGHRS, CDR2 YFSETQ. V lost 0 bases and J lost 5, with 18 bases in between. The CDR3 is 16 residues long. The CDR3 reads CASSLAPGQPGDEQYF. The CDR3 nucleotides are TGCGCCAGCAGCTTGGCCCCGGGACAACCAGGCGACGAGCAGTACTTC.

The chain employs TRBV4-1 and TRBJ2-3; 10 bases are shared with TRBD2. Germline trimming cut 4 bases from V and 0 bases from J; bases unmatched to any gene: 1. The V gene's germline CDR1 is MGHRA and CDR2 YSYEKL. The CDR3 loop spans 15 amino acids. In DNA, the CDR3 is TGCGCCAGCAGCCTACTAGCGGGAAGCACAGATACGCAGTATTTT. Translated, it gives CASSLLAGSTDTQYF.

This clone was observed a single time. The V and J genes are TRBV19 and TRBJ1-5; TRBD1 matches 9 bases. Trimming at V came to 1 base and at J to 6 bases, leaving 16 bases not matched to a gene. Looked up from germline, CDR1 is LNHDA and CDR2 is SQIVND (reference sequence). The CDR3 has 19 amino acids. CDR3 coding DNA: TGTGCCAGTAGTATAGGGACAGGGGTAACTACCCTTGGCGGTCAGCCCCAGCATTTT. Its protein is CASSIGTGVTTLGGQPQHF.

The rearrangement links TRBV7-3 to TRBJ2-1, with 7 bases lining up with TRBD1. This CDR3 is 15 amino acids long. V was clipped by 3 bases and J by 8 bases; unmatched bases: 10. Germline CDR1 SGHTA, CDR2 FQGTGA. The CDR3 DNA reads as TGTGCCAGCAGCTTGGGACAGCCGATATATGATGAGCAGTTCTTC. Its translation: CASSLGQPIYDEQFF.

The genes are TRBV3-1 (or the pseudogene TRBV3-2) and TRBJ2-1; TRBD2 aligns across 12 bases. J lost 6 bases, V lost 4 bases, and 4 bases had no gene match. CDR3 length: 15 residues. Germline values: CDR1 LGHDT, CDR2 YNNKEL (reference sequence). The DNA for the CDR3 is TGTGCCAGCAGCCGATCTAGCGGGAGGGCCAATGAGCAGTTCTTC. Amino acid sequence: CASSRSSGRANEQFF.

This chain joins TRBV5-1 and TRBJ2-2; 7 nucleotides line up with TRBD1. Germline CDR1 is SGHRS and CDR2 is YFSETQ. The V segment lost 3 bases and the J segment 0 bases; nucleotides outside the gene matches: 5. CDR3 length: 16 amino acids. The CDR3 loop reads CASSSAQGANTGELFF. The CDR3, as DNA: TGCGCCAGCAGCTCGGCGCAGGGGGCGAACACCGGGGAGCTGTTTTTT.

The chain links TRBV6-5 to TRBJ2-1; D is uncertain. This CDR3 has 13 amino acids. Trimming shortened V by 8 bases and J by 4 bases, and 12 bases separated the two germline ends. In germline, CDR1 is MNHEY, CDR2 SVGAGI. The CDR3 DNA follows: TGTGCCAGCCGGAGATATGAATACAATGAGCAGTTCTTC. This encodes CASRRYEYNEQFF.

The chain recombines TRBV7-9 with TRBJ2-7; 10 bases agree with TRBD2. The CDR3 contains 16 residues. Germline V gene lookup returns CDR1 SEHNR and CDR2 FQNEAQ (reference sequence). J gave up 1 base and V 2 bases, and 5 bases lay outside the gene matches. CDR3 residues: CASSLRWTSGSYEQYF. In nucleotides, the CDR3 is TGTGCCAGCAGCTTACGATGGACTAGCGGTTCCTACGAGCAGTACTTC.

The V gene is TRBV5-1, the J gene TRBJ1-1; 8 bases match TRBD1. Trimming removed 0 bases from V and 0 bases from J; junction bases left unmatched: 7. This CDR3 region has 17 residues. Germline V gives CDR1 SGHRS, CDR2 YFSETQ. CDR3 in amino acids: CASSLAPGQAMNTEAFF. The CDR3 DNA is TGCGCCAGCAGCTTGGCCCCGGGACAGGCCATGAACACTGAAGCTTTCTTT.

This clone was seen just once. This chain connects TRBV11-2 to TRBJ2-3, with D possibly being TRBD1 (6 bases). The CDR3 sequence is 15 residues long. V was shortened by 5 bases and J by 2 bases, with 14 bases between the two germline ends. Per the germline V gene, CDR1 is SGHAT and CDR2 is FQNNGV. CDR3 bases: TGTGCCAGCAGCCCGACAGGCAGAGTCACAGATACGCAGTATTTT. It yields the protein CASSPTGRVTDTQYF.

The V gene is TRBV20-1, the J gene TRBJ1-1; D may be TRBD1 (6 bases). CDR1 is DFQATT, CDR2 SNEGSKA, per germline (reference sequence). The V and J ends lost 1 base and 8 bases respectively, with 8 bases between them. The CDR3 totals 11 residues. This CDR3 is CSARVDREAFF. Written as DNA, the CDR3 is TGCAGTGCTAGAGTTGACAGGGAAGCTTTCTTT.